The 28 T cell receptor beta chains in this list originate from one sample, sequenced in a study of T-cell memory formation after mild COVID-19. TCRdb redid the calling of the 5' RACE reads with MiXCR, one entry per CDR3 protein. The sample lists some 120,000 distinct CDR3 sequences, about 6.5% seen once, with roughly 2.2% in the top ten. The sequencing input was PBMCs or a T cell subset sorted from them (not recorded which). The receptors were sampled from an adult woman who had mild COVID-19 (a few samples of this study predate the infection). Cell type and time point are not known.

V is TRBV20-1 and J is TRBJ2-3; 9 positions agree with TRBD2. This CDR3 comprises 17 residues. Germline trimming cut 0 bases from V and 3 bases from J; bases unmatched to any gene: 10. Germline V CDR1 and CDR2: DFQATT, SNEGSKA (reference sequence). CDR3 sequence reads: CSAREAGGASLTDTQYF. CDR3 bases: TGCAGTGCTAGAGAAGCGGGGGGCGCAAGCCTAACAGATACGCAGTATTTT.

This clonotype was recorded at least ten times. V and J are TRBV12-3 or TRBV12-4 and TRBJ2-2, with TRBD1 matching over 8 bases. The V segment lost 2 bases and the J segment 4 bases; nucleotides outside the gene matches: 3. The CDR3 is 15 amino acids. The CDR3 bases are TGTGCCAGCAGTTTACAGGGGGCCCTCACCGGGGAGCTGTTTTTT. It encodes CASSLQGALTGELFF.

The chain uses TRBV3-1 and TRBJ1-6; perhaps TRBD1 as D (5 bases). This CDR3 spans 16 amino acids. Germline assignment: CDR1 LGHDT and CDR2 YNNKEL (reference sequence). V was clipped by 3 bases and J by 2 bases, with 11 bases between them. The CDR3 loop reads CASSQGVKTYNSPLHF. The CDR3 DNA follows: TGTGCCAGCAGCCAGGGGGTCAAGACCTATAATTCACCCCTCCACTTT.

The sample holds many counts of this clonotype. This chain connects TRBV5-1 to TRBJ2-3; D perhaps matches TRBD2 (6 bases). The CDR3 runs to 16 residues. In germline, CDR1 is SGHRS, CDR2 YFSETQ. V was pared by 0 bases and J by 2 bases, with 13 bases between. The CDR3 DNA sequence: TGCGCCAGCAGCTTGGCACTAGCCTTTTACACAGATACGCAGTATTTT. Residues: CASSLALAFYTDTQYF.

As for this clonotype: One junction end does not reproduce the germline sequence, and a read error may be involved. V gene TRBV4-1 combines with J gene TRBJ2-5; D perhaps matches TRBD2 (5 bases). The CDR3 spans 15 residues. Germline CDR1 is MGHRA and CDR2 is YSYEKL. The CDR3 protein is CASSQGLVSVSPLDF. The CDR3, as DNA: TGCGCCAGCAGCCAAGGGTTGGTTAGCGTCTCCCCGTTGGACTTC.

This clonotype was seen at least ten times. The chain joins TRBV21-1 to TRBJ2-2; TRBD1 was called by the table and not checked on the DNA. TRBV21-1 counts as a pseudogene. There are 14 residues in the CDR3. The CDR3 sequence is CASIRGTFTGELFF. CDR3 coding DNA: TGTGCCAGCATCCGTGGGACCTTCACCGGGGAGCTGTTTTTT.

This clonotype was counted many times. J is TRBJ2-3 and V is TRBV10-3, with D uncertain. V shed 7 bases and J shed 0 bases, with 11 bases lying between them. Per the germline V gene, CDR1 is ENHRY and CDR2 is SYGVKD. The CDR3 is 14 residues long. CDR3 amino acids: CAIKTSASTDTQYF. The CDR3 nucleotides are TGTGCCATCAAGACGTCGGCTAGCACAGATACGCAGTATTTT.

This clonotype has more than one count but fewer than ten. V and J are TRBV18 and TRBJ1-1; 8 bases line up with TRBD1. Germline loops: CDR1 KGHSH, CDR2 LQKENI. The J segment lost 6 bases and the V segment lost 6 bases, leaving 6 bases of the junction unmatched. The CDR3 loop spans 13 amino acids. The CDR3 is CASSRQGTPEAFF. The DNA for the CDR3 is TGTGCCAGCTCGAGACAGGGGACGCCTGAAGCTTTCTTT.

This clonotype has a handful of counts. The CDR3 reads CASSFLRDGLSTNEKLFF. DNA of the CDR3: TGTGCCAGCAGCTTCCTCCGGGACGGCCTTTCAACTAATGAAAAACTGTTTTTT. This sequence joins TRBV5-6 and TRBJ1-4; tentatively, D is TRBD1 (5 bases). V was shortened by 2 bases and J by 0 bases, with 17 bases between the two germline ends. The CDR3 has 18 amino acids. The germline gives CDR1 SGHDT, CDR2 YYEEEE.

This clonotype has more than one count but fewer than ten. V and J are TRBV9 and TRBJ2-2; no firm D call. This CDR3 has 16 residues. V lost 0 bases, J lost 0 bases, and 9 bases lay in between. CDR1 is SGDLS, CDR2 YYNGEE, per germline. CDR3 in DNA: TGTGCCAGCAGCGTAGTCCCCGCGGCGAACACCGGGGAGCTGTTTTTT. Translated, it gives CASSVVPAANTGELFF.

V gene TRBV7-9 combines with J gene TRBJ1-6; D gene uncertain. Per the germline V gene, CDR1 is SEHNR and CDR2 is FQNEAQ (reference sequence). The CDR3 has 16 amino acids. V shed 5 bases and J shed 2 bases, with 13 bases lying between them. The CDR3 loop is CASSDGNKPYNSPLHF. In DNA form, the CDR3 reads TGTGCCAGCAGCGATGGAAACAAGCCCTATAATTCACCCCTCCACTTT. Looking up the rest from reference TRBV7-9 and TRBJ1-6 gives the full variable domain: DTGVSQNPRHKITKRGQNVTFRCDPISEHNRLYWYRQTLGQGPEFLTYFQNEAQLEKSRLLSDRFSAERPKGSFSTLEIQRTEQGDSAMYLCASSDGNKPYNSPLHFGNGTRLTVT.

This chain joins TRBV27 and TRBJ2-3, with D perhaps TRBD1 (5 bases). Trimming shortened V by 1 base and J by 2 bases, and 10 bases separated the two germline ends. This CDR3 is built from 15 residues. Germline CDR1 reads MNHEY; CDR2 reads SMNVEV (reference sequence). The CDR3 reads CASSLWGRPTDTQYF. The CDR3 region has the DNA TGTGCCAGCAGTTTATGGGGCAGACCCACAGATACGCAGTATTTT.

This clonotype was detected a few times. This sequence joins TRBV11-2 and TRBJ2-7, with D unresolved. V lost 0 bases and J lost 0, with 9 bases in between. This CDR3 contains 15 residues. Germline CDR1 is SGHAT and CDR2 is FQNNGV. The chain's CDR3 is CASSLDPRASYEQYF. For the CDR3, the DNA is TGTGCCAGCAGCTTAGACCCCCGGGCCTCCTACGAGCAGTACTTC.

This clonotype was observed at least ten times. This sequence joins TRBV7-9 and TRBJ1-5; tentative D call: TRBD1 (5 bases). The length of the CDR3 is 16 residues. V was cut by 0 bases and J by 0 bases, with 9 bases left in between. CDR1 is SEHNR and CDR2 is FQNEAQ in the germline V gene (reference sequence). The CDR3 coding sequence is TGTGCCAGCAGCTTAGCTGGTCAGGGTAGCAATCAGCCCCAGCATTTT. Amino acids: CASSLAGQGSNQPQHF. The full variable domain, with the rest looked up from reference TRBV7-9 and TRBJ1-5, is DTGVSQNPRHKITKRGQNVTFRCDPISEHNRLYWYRQTLGQGPEFLTYFQNEAQLEKSRLLSDRFSAERPKGSFSTLEIQRTEQGDSAMYLCASSLAGQGSNQPQHFGDGTRLSIL.

This clonotype came up many times. The genes are TRBV20-1 and TRBJ1-2; D remains unclear. This CDR3 has 11 amino acids. Germline lookup yields CDR1 DFQATT and CDR2 SNEGSKA (reference sequence). Trimming took 3 bases from V and 5 from J, leaving 7 bases between them. CDR3 sequence (DNA): TGCAGTGCTAGCCCCGGATATGGCTACACCTTC. It codes for CSASPGYGYTF.

This clonotype was seen a handful of times. The chain has TRBV11-3 and TRBJ1-1, with 7 positions matching TRBD1. The CDR3 runs to 12 residues. Looked up from germline, CDR1 is SGHNT and CDR2 is YENEEA. With V trimmed by 5 bases and J by 7 bases, 4 bases remained unmatched. The CDR3 region has the DNA TGTGCCAGCAGCCATCGACAGGGTGAAGCTTTCTTT. Protein sequence: CASSHRQGEAFF.

In this sample, this clonotype turned up a few times. V and J are TRBV24-1 and TRBJ2-5, with D hard to call. Trimming stripped 5 bases from V and 0 bases from J, with 9 bases between. Germline CDR1 and CDR2: KGHDR and SFDVKD. The CDR3 consists of 14 residues. The DNA for the CDR3 is TGTGCCACCAGTGTACTTACTAACCAAGAGACCCAGTACTTC. Translating it yields CATSVLTNQETQYF.

This clonotype was observed at least ten times. The rearrangement joins TRBV6-5 to TRBJ2-1, with D possibly being TRBD2 (6 bases). Germline V gene data show CDR1 as MNHEY and CDR2 as SVGAGI. The CDR3 extends over 14 amino acids. Trimming shortened V by 6 bases and J by 10 bases, and 19 bases separated the two germline ends. CDR3 DNA sequence: TGTGCCAGCAGGGGAACATGGGGGAGGCACGAGCAGTTCTTC. It yields the protein CASRGTWGRHEQFF.

J is TRBJ2-7 and V is TRBV27; 10 nucleotides agree with TRBD2. The CDR3 extends over 15 amino acids. Germline-derived CDR1 and CDR2 are MNHEY and SMNVEV (reference sequence). After removal of 2 bases from V and 4 bases from J, the junction contained 5 bases not matched to a gene. Here the CDR3 reads CASSLQRGGSYEQYF. Written as DNA, the CDR3 is TGTGCCAGCAGTTTACAGCGGGGGGGCTCTTACGAGCAGTACTTC.

This clonotype has only a few counts. The rearrangement uses TRBV20-1 and TRBJ2-3, with D uncertain. CDR1 DFQATT and CDR2 SNEGSKA come from the germline V gene (reference sequence). The length of the CDR3 is 14 residues. Trimming removed 0 bases from V and 10 bases from J, with 17 bases in between. The CDR3 DNA reads TGCAGTGCTAGAGATTTTGCCACCCGCATGCCGCAGTATTTT. Translating it yields CSARDFATRMPQYF.

This clonotype has more than one count but fewer than ten. The chain is built from TRBV7-9 and TRBJ2-6; D gene unclear. Germline loops: CDR1 SEHNR, CDR2 FQNEAQ (reference sequence). The CDR3 covers 14 residues. The ends were cut back, 0 bases at V and 2 bases at J, with 2 bases in the middle. CDR3 bases: TGTGCCAGCAGCTTAGCCACTGGGGCCAACGTCCTGACTTTC. Its protein product is CASSLATGANVLTF.

This rearrangement joins TRBV7-2 to TRBJ2-5, with 7 bases matching TRBD1. CDR1 and CDR2 from the germline V gene are SGHTA and FQGNSA. The ends lost 5 bases at V and 7 bases at J; junction bases unmatched: 13. The length of the CDR3 is 15 residues. CDR3 nucleotide sequence: TGTGCCAGCAGCCCCGACAGGGTGGGTTGGTGGACCCAGTACTTC. This gives the protein CASSPDRVGWWTQYF. The variable domain in full, with the rest retrieved from reference TRBV7-2 and TRBJ2-5, is GAGVSQSPSNKVTEKGKDVELRCDPISGHTALYWYRQSLGQGLEFLIYFQGNSAPDKSGLPSDRFSAERTGGSVSTLTIQRTQQEDSAVYLCASSPDRVGWWTQYFGPGTRLLVL.

This clonotype was picked up a small number of times. The V gene is TRBV27, the J gene TRBJ1-5; 7 bases are shared with TRBD1. The V segment lost 6 bases and the J segment 2 bases; nucleotides outside the gene matches: 4. The CDR3 is 14 residues long. Germline CDR1 reads MNHEY; CDR2 reads SMNVEV (reference sequence). Here the CDR3 reads CASRHTGGNQPQHF. In DNA form, the CDR3 reads TGTGCCAGCAGACACACAGGGGGCAATCAGCCCCAGCATTTT.

This clonotype has a count of ten or more. V and J are TRBV16 and TRBJ2-7, with D possibly TRBD2 on 6 matching bases. CDR3 length: 13 amino acids. Looked up from germline, CDR1 is KGHSY and CDR2 is FQNENV. Deletions cut 2 bases from V and 3 bases from J, with 8 bases between. DNA of the CDR3: TGTGCCAGCAGCCAAAGGAGGGTCTACGAGCAGTACTTC. This codes for CASSQRRVYEQYF.

There are a few counts of this clonotype. This chain uses TRBV6-1 with TRBJ2-3; D is ambiguous. V was shortened by 1 base and J by 3 bases, with 2 bases between the two germline ends. This CDR3 region has 12 residues. Germline lookup yields CDR1 MNHNS and CDR2 SASEGT. The CDR3 sequence is CASSEVTDTQYF. CDR3 in DNA: TGTGCCAGCAGTGAAGTAACAGATACGCAGTATTTT.

The table lists this clonotype with a few counts. The chain couples TRBV5-1 to TRBJ2-5; 8 bases are a match to TRBD2. Looked up from germline, CDR1 is SGHRS and CDR2 is YFSETQ. V gave up 7 bases and J gave up 5 bases; unmatched junction bases: 16. The CDR3 is made up of 16 amino acids. DNA for the CDR3: TGCGCCAGCCGCCGGAGGCCAGCGGGAGTTCTGGAGACCCAGTACTTC. It specifies CASRRRPAGVLETQYF.

The sample holds a few counts of this clonotype. V and J are TRBV20-1 and TRBJ2-3; 9 bases are a match to TRBD2. The CDR3 runs 15 residues. Germline loops: CDR1 DFQATT, CDR2 SNEGSKA (reference sequence). V trimming: 3 bases; J trimming: 0 bases; junction bases outside the gene matches: 4. CDR3 sequence (DNA): TGCAGTGCTAGGATAGCGGGGGTGAGCACAGATACGCAGTATTTT. This translates into CSARIAGVSTDTQYF.

This clonotype was counted many times. The chain carries TRBV5-1 and TRBJ1-2; D remains ambiguous. V was trimmed by 1 base and J by 6 bases, leaving 16 bases between them. The CDR3 has 15 amino acids. Germline values: CDR1 SGHRS, CDR2 YFSETQ. The CDR3 nucleotides are TGCGCCAGCAGCTTGTATGCACAGACGCCCGATGGCTACACCTTC. Its protein product is CASSLYAQTPDGYTF.